This is a list of T cell receptor beta chains from one sample in a study of blood T cells in healthy people across ages. TCRdb analysed the 5' RACE reads with MiXCR anew, one entry per CDR3 protein. The sample has roughly 2 million distinct CDR3 sequences, 49% seen once. Sequenced sample: blood. The receptors derive from a woman between 40 and 50 years old in good health. The CDR3 runs from the conserved cysteine through the conserved F or W. Each record gives: D gene, V gene, J gene, clone size, CDR3 DNA, CDR3 protein. D genes are given only for firm matches. Clone size appears in some rows only: once, few, many, or a class for an expanded clone.

d_gene: .
v_gene: TRBV5-1
j_gene: TRBJ2-7
abundance: .
CDR3nt: TGCGCCAGCAACCGCTTTTCCGGACAGAGAAGGGCCTACGAGCAGTACTTC
CDR3aa: CASNRFSGQRRAYEQYF

d_gene: .
v_gene: TRBV7-8
j_gene: TRBJ2-1
abundance: once
CDR3nt: TGTGCCAGCAGCCCAACCGGGACCTCAAGCGATGAGCAGTTCTTC
CDR3aa: CASSPTGTSSDEQFF

d_gene: .
v_gene: TRBV12-3/TRBV12-4
j_gene: TRBJ2-7
abundance: .
CDR3nt: TGTGCCAGTGGACCGGGGATCTCCTACAATGAGCAGTACTTC
CDR3aa: CASGPGISYNEQYF

d_gene: .
v_gene: TRBV7-2
j_gene: TRBJ2-3
abundance: .
CDR3nt: TGTGCCAGCAGCTTACAGTGGGGGGATACGCAGTATTTT
CDR3aa: CASSLQWGDTQYF

d_gene: TRBD2
v_gene: TRBV10-3
j_gene: TRBJ2-1
abundance: few
CDR3nt: TGTGCCATCAAGGAGGGTAGCGGGGGGGCCTACAATGAGCAGTTCTTC
CDR3aa: CAIKEGSGGAYNEQFF

d_gene: TRBD1
v_gene: TRBV25-1
j_gene: TRBJ2-1
abundance: .
CDR3nt: TGTGCCAGCAGTGAATTAGGGACAGCCAATGAGCAGTTCTTC
CDR3aa: CASSELGTANEQFF

d_gene: TRBD1
v_gene: TRBV6-6
j_gene: TRBJ2-2
abundance: few
CDR3nt: TGTGCCAGCAGTTCATTCGGGGGGACAGGGGCGACCGGGGAGCTGTTTTTT
CDR3aa: CASSSFGGTGATGELFF

d_gene: .
v_gene: TRBV20-1
j_gene: TRBJ2-4
abundance: few
CDR3nt: TGCAGTGCTAGAAGGCGGGATAGCGACGCCAAAAACATTCAGTACTTC
CDR3aa: CSARRRDSDAKNIQYF

d_gene: .
v_gene: TRBV20-1
j_gene: TRBJ2-7
abundance: .
CDR3nt: TGCAGTGCTAGTGGCAGGAAGTTCTCCTACGAGCAGTACTTC
CDR3aa: CSASGRKFSYEQYF

d_gene: .
v_gene: TRBV5-5
j_gene: TRBJ2-1
abundance: few
CDR3nt: TGTGCCAGCAGCTTGACCCCCATCAGCGCCTACAATGAGCAGTTCTTC
CDR3aa: CASSLTPISAYNEQFF

d_gene: TRBD1
v_gene: TRBV9
j_gene: TRBJ1-6
abundance: .
CDR3nt: TGTGCCAGCAGCGTAGAGGGGACAGGGGGCTCCTATAATTCACCCCTCCACTTT
CDR3aa: CASSVEGTGGSYNSPLHF

d_gene: .
v_gene: TRBV7-2
j_gene: TRBJ2-3
abundance: few
CDR3nt: TGTGCCAGCAGCTTAGTGGGTACAGGGAGTACGCGGGCAGATACGCAGTATTTT
CDR3aa: CASSLVGTGSTRADTQYF

d_gene: .
v_gene: TRBV4-3
j_gene: TRBJ1-4
abundance: .
CDR3nt: TGCGCCAGCAGCCAAGGTCAGGTTACTGGAGAAAAACTGTTTTTT
CDR3aa: CASSQGQVTGEKLFF

d_gene: .
v_gene: TRBV12-3/TRBV12-4
j_gene: TRBJ2-5
abundance: once
CDR3nt: TGTGCCACCGCCCGGGGGTTGGAGGAGACCCAGTACTTC
CDR3aa: CATARGLEETQYF